Included here is one TCR beta chain sequence, with context. Its matching antigen is unknown. This specimen comes from a study of shared clonotypes between healthy human individuals. Study results and limitations: Clonotype sharing levels among donors were expected to vary with sequencing depth.

The length of the CDR3 is 15 residues. Germline CDR1 SNHLY, CDR2 FYNNEI. V shed 0 bases and J shed 8 bases, with 16 bases lying between them. Assay: immunoSEQ multiplex PCR; the TCRdb copy retains only in-frame clones and omits some. The table lists more than 2 million clones, roughly 95% of them singletons. The sample consisted of naive CD4+ T cells sorted from blood. The subset was: CD45RA+ positively selected. This receptor was identified in a man younger than 35 in good health. The J gene is TRBJ1-2, the V gene TRBV2, with TRBD1 as a possible D gene (6 bases). CDR3 DNA sequence: TGTGCCAGCAGTGAAGCGAGGGGGAGAGCCGGGGGCTACACCTTC. Amino acids: CASSEARGRAGGYTF.